This entry describes one TCR beta chain. The count of this clone is one. Its antigen target is currently unknown. No much larger clone exists at a distance of one base, and base qualities are not known. CD8 naive samples consisted of CD45RO-negative cells that were positively selected for CCR7, yielding a CD45RA+CCR7+ population without TemRA cells. The donors were healthy, HIV-negative adults with no recently reported acute infections or vaccinations. All donors were Caucasian adults living in Nashville, Tennessee, USA. Blood was collected by leukapheresis, and PBMCs were isolated by Ficoll-Histopaque density gradient centrifugation and then cryopreserved in liquid nitrogen vapor phase. Purity and quantity of every magnetically sorted T cell population were checked by analytical flow cytometry. From each sorted fraction, genomic DNA was isolated and quantified by UV absorbance on a Nanodrop 2000c.

The data stem from a study of shared clonotypes between healthy human individuals (dated by TCRdb to 2020 to 2022). Study-level background: Three men and a couple of women, aged 18 to 49 years, made up the cohort. For each donor, three plates each were used for CD4 naive and CD4 memory, two plates were used for CD8 naive, and one plate was used for CD8 memory. The study deeply sequenced blood TCR repertoires of about 5 healthy adults to estimate repertoire size and the extent of clonotype sharing between individuals. Different laboratories and diverse techniques were used to prepare libraries and sequence TCR repertoires, to increase sequencing depth and limit assay-specific biases. Per donor, leukapheresis produced somewhere between about 0.85 and 8.9 billion PBMCs. The investigation overall reported the following: When a handful of donors were compared, the shared fraction of clonotypes was around 4.6% for naive CD4, approximately 3.5% for naive CD8, 2% to 2.5% for memory CD4, and 0.3% to 0.5% for memory CD8. Compared with non-shared clonotypes, clonotypes shared by all four sorted-subset donors had higher generation probabilities. Sampling was limited to blood, and TCR repertoires in tissue likely differ from TCR repertoires in blood. Even with the large sequencing depth, rarefaction of the sorted-subset datasets indicated that sequencing was incomplete. Pairwise subsampling led to the expectation that sequencing depth would affect the degree of clonotype sharing among donors. Because the study included only a small number of donors, the genetic and exposure-history diversity represented was limited. Larger estimated clonotype richness was generally found for naive subsets than for memory subsets.

Using the deep immunoSEQ assay, multiplex PCR amplified TCR CDR3 regions from genomic DNA. For each cell subset, the extracted genomic DNA was distributed evenly across all wells of several immunoSEQ 96-well plates, and each plate served as one replicate. For sorted subsets, approximately 210 ng genomic DNA, equal to 25,000 to 35,000 T cell genomes, was loaded into each replicate PCR. Purified libraries were quantified with a Qubit 3.0 fluorometer, sized on a Bioanalyzer 2100, and re-quantified with the KAPA Library Quantification kit. Every immunoSEQ 96-well plate was sequenced on a separate single-read 150-cycle Illumina NextSeq 550 flow cell. Under the source paper's analysis protocol: Because only junctional sequences without quality scores were contained in the immunoSEQ output, filtering matching that applied to full-length reads could not be performed. To assign V/J genes and CDR3, sequences were annotated using PyIR, a Python wrapper for IgBLAST v1.9, with IMGT germline references. Reads with weak V/J assignments (E-value above 1e-6), missing CDR3, stop codons, out-of-frame junctions, or ambiguous translated residues were removed. V3J clonotypes were defined as sequences sharing the same inferred V gene, J gene, and CDR3 amino acid sequence. Percentage overlap between repertoires was calculated by dividing the number of shared unique clonotypes by the size of the smaller repertoire. Repertoire richness was assessed with RTK rarefaction, the Chao1 estimator, and Recon v2.1 estimates of unobserved clonotypes. For all TCRbeta clonotypes obtained by the gDNA method from a handful of donors, generation probabilities were computed with OLGA. This is the immuneACCESS table as TCRdb keeps it, with only in-frame sequences that have V and J called. A part of the clones is gone; compared with another copy, unresolved V genes explain less than half, and the rest is unexplained. That table supplies the V and J calls and clone size; D and trimming were determined from the DNA. Across this sample there are 750,000 to 1,000,000 clones, with around 93% seen only once. The top ten clonotypes cover approximately 25% of the sample.

The CDR3 runs 16 amino acids, cysteine and phenylalanine included. This entry keeps only the CDR3 DNA: 48 bases, framed from base 1. At the junction V is shortened by 10 bases and J by 3 bases; bases outside the gene matches: 14. Based on the germline V gene (reference sequence), the CDR1 and CDR2 sequences are MNHEY and SMNVEV. The chain is assembled from TRBV27 and TRBJ2-3, and 9 bases in between align with TRBD2. The receptor's source is a man under 40 in good health. The specimen sequenced was naive CD8+ T cells sorted from blood. This specimen's cell subset or site label, interpreted: CD45RA+CCR7+. The CDR3 in this case is CATSRAGGHITDTQYF. DNA sequence: TGTGCCACCTCAAGGGCGGGAGGGCACATAACAGATACGCAGTATTTT.